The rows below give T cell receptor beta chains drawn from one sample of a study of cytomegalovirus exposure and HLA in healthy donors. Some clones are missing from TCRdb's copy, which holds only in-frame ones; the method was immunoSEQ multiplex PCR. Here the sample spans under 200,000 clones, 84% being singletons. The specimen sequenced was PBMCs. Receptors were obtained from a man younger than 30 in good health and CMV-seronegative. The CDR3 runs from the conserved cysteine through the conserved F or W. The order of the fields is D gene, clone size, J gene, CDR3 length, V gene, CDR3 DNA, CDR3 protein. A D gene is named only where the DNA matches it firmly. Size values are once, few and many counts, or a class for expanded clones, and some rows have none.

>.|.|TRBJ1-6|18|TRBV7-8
TGTGCCAGCAGCTCCAGACAGGCGCGGAGCTCCTATAATTCACCCCTCCACTTT
CASSSRQARSSYNSPLHF
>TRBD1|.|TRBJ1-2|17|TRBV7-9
TGTGCCAGCAGCTTGGTTACAGGGGGACGCCCTAACTATGGCTACACCTTC
CASSLVTGGRPNYGYTF
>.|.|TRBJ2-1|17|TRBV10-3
TGTGCCATCAGTGAGTGGTTGGGTGATACAGGCCACAATGAGCAGTTCTTC
CAISEWLGDTGHNEQFF
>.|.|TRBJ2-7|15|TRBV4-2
TGTGCCAGCAGCCAGGAGTTACCGGGTATCGACGAGCAGTACTTC
CASSQELPGIDEQYF
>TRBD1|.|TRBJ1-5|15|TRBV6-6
TGTGCCAGCAGATGGGACAGGGGTGAGAATCAGCCCCAGCATTTT
CASRWDRGENQPQHF
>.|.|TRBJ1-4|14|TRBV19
TGTGCCAGTAGATGGACAGACCGTAATGAAAAACTGTTTTTT
CASRWTDRNEKLFF
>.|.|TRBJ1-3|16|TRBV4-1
TGCGCCAGCAGCCAAGATTGGTACAGCCGCGGAAACACCATATATTTT
CASSQDWYSRGNTIYF
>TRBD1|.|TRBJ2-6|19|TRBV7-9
TGTGCCAGCAGCTCAGGACAGGGGGCCTTTGTCTCTGGGGCCAACGTCCTGACTTTC
CASSSGQGAFVSGANVLTF
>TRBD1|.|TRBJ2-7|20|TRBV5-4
TGTGCCAGCAGCTTACCCCCGGGACAGGGGGAGCTATTGAGCTCCTACGAGCAGTACTTC
CASSLPPGQGELLSSYEQYF
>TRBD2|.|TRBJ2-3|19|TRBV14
TGTGCCAGCAGCCAAGATAGCTGGCTAGCGGGTGCGAGCACAGATACGCAGTATTTT
CASSQDSWLAGASTDTQYF
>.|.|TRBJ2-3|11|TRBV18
TGTGCCAGCTCACCCATCGATACGCAGTATTTT
CASSPIDTQYF
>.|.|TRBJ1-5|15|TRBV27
TGTGCCAGCAGTTTACTGGGTACGGGAAATCAGCCCCAGCATTTT
CASSLLGTGNQPQHF
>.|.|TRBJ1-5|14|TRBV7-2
TGTGCCAGCAGCTTAAGCCCCGAGGGGAGGGGCCAGCATTTT
CASSLSPEGRGQHF
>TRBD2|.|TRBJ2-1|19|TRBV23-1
TGCGCCAGCAGTCAATCATCGCCACTTAGCGGGCCCTCCTACAATGAGCAGTTCTTC
CASSQSSPLSGPSYNEQFF
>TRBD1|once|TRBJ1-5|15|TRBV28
TGTGCCAGCAGCATCCAGGGGGCCCACAATCAGCCCCAGCATTTT
CASSIQGAHNQPQHF
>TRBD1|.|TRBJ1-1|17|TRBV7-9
TGTGCCAGCAGACAGACACCGGGACAGGGGTTAGCTACTGAAGCTTTCTTT
CASRQTPGQGLATEAFF
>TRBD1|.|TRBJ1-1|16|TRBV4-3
TGCGCCAGCAGCCCACCCTTAGGGACAGGGGCCACTGAAGCTTTCTTT
CASSPPLGTGATEAFF
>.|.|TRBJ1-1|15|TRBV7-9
TGTGCCAGCAGCTCACAGGGCTTCGGGAACACTGAAGCTTTCTTT
CASSSQGFGNTEAFF
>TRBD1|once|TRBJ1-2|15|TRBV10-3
TGTGCCATCAGTCAACAGGGGTTCTCCCTATCCGGCTACACCTTC
CAISQQGFSLSGYTF
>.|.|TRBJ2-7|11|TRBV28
TGTGCCAGCAGTGTACTCTACGAGCAGTACTTC
CASSVLYEQYF
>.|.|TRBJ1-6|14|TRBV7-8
TGTGCCAGCAGCTCAGGGACTGAAAATTCACCCCTCCACTTT
CASSSGTENSPLHF
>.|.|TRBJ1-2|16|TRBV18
TGTGCCAGCTCACCAATGGAACGAGCGTTGACCTATGGCTACACCTTC
CASSPMERALTYGYTF
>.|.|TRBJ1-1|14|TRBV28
TGTGCCAGCAGTGCAGACAGGTTCTACACTGAAGCTTTCTTT
CASSADRFYTEAFF
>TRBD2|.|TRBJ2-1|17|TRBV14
TGTGCCAGCAGCCAAGATTGGATCTTAGCGGGAAACAATGAGCAGTTCTTC
CASSQDWILAGNNEQFF
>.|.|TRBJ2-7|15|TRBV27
TGTGCCAGCAGTCCCCGGGACACCCGGGGGGAAGAGCAGTACTTC
CASSPRDTRGEEQYF
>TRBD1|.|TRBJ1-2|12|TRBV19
TGTGCCAGTAGTACCGGGACAGGGGGCCGCACCTTC
CASSTGTGGRTF
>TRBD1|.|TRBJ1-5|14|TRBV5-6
TGTGCCAGTAGCTTGGACAGGGGTCATCAGCCCCAGCATTTT
CASSLDRGHQPQHF
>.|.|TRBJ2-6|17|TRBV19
TGTGCCAGTAGTTGGACTACGGCAGGCTCTGGGGCCAACGTCCTGACTTTC
CASSWTTAGSGANVLTF
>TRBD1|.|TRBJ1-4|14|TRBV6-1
TGTGCCAGCAAGACGACAGGGAAAAACGAAAAACTGTTTTTT
CASKTTGKNEKLFF
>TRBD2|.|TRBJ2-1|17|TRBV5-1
TGCGCCAGCCGACCCGACATTCTAGCGGGAGTATACAATGAGCAGTTCTTC
CASRPDILAGVYNEQFF
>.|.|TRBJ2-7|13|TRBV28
TGTGCCAGCAGTTTACCCGGGGAGGACGAGCAGTACTTC
CASSLPGEDEQYF
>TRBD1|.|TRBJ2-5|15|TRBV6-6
TGTGCCAGCAGTTACTCCAGGGGGCGCGGGGAGACCCAGTACTTC
CASSYSRGRGETQYF
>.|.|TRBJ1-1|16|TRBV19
TGTGCCAGTTCTCCGCTCGTTCTATCCGAAAACACTGAAGCTTTCTTT
CASSPLVLSENTEAFF
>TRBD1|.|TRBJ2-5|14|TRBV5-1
TGCGCCAGCAGCCCCGGGACAGGAGGGGAGACCCAGTACTTC
CASSPGTGGETQYF
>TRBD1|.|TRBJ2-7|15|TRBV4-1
TGCGCCAGCAGCCAACCTCGGGACAGGGACCACGAGCAGTACTTC
CASSQPRDRDHEQYF
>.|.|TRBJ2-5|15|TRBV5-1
TGCGCCAGCAGCCCAGGGGTTTTGAGCCAAGAGACCCAGTACTTC
CASSPGVLSQETQYF
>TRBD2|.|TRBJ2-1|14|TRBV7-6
TGTGCCAGCAGCTTAGAAGCGGGGGACAATGAGCAGTTCTTC
CASSLEAGDNEQFF
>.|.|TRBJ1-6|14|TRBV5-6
TGTGCCAGCAGCTTGCCCGACGGGGATTCACCCCTCCACTTT
CASSLPDGDSPLHF
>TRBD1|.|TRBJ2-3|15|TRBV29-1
TGCAGCGTGAGACTGACAGGGAAGACCACAGATACGCAGTATTTT
CSVRLTGKTTDTQYF
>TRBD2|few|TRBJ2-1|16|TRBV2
TGTGCCAGCAGTGATGGGGGACTAGCGGCCTCTAATGAGCAGTTCTTC
CASSDGGLAASNEQFF
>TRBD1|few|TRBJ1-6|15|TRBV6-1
TGTGCCAGCAGTGAACCGGGACAGGGGGCTTCACCCCTCCACTTT
CASSEPGQGASPLHF
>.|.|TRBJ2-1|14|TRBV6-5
TGTGCCAGCAGTTACGCAGCGGCCTACAATGAGCAGTTCTTC
CASSYAAAYNEQFF
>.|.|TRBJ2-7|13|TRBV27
TGTGCCAGCAGCTCCGGGGTTTCCTACGAGCAGTACTTC
CASSSGVSYEQYF
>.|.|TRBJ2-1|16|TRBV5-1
TGCGCCAGCACAGGAGCCAGGGGACACTCCTACAATGAGCAGTTCTTC
CASTGARGHSYNEQFF
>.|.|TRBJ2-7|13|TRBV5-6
TGTGCCAGCAGCCCCTACAGGGTCTACGAGCAGTACTTC
CASSPYRVYEQYF
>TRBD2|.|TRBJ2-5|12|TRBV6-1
TGTGCCAGCAGTGAAGCCGAGACTAGCGAGTACTTC
CASSEAETSEYF
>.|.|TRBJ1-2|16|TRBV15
TGTGCCACCAGCAGAGAAGCGCCGGGGTCTAACTATGGCTACACCTTC
CATSREAPGSNYGYTF
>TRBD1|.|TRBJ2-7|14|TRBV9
TGTGCCAGCAGCGTAGAGGCGACAGGGTACGAGCAGTACTTC
CASSVEATGYEQYF